The T cell receptor (beta chain) described here comes from a study of blood T cell repertoires in COVID-19. Looking at the study overall: Samples came from the United States, Italy and Spain, spanning acute and convalescent COVID-19. T cells, B-cell-depleted T cells, or PBMCs supplied cDNA or gDNA.

Authors' data handling: Estimated nucleated cell counts came from reference gene primer amplification. Sequencing was performed with immunoSEQ multiplex PCR; in TCRdb, only in-frame clones are kept and a portion is missing. From that table come the V and J calls and clone size; the DNA was used to work out D and trimming. The sample has 250,000 or so clones; around 80% are singletons. The length of the CDR3 is 14 residues. V was clipped by 5 bases and J by 7 bases; unmatched bases: 8. Germline V lookup: CDR1 LNHDA, CDR2 SQIVND (reference sequence). The rearrangement joins TRBV19 to TRBJ1-5, with 7 bases identical to TRBD1. The receptor's source is a human donor in a cohort sampled during active COVID-19. Source material: peripheral blood. The CDR3 is CASSYVGQDQPQHF. The CDR3 DNA sequence: TGTGCCAGTAGTTACGTAGGACAGGACCAGCCCCAGCATTTT.